The entry that follows covers one T cell receptor (beta chain) sequence. Its antigen is not known. This sample is part of a study of shared clonotypes between healthy human individuals. Regarding the study as a whole: The study sampled only blood, and tissue repertoires likely differ.

The deep-level immunoSEQ assay was used. Template for every sorted-subset replicate PCR totaled approximately 200 ng DNA, 30,000 to 35,000 T cell genomes. TCRdb's copy holds only in-frame clones and misses some; the assay was immunoSEQ multiplex PCR. Of about 1.4 million clones in the sample, around 95% were seen once. V lost 3 bases, J lost 7 bases, and 10 bases lay in between. Germline CDR1 and CDR2: SEHNR and FQNEAQ (reference sequence). The length of the CDR3 is 13 residues. This TCR was recovered from a man younger than 40 in good health. The V and J genes are TRBV7-9 and TRBJ1-5; D may be TRBD1 (5 bases). The material sequenced was naive CD4+ T cells sorted from blood. Subset meaning: CD45RA+ positively selected. CDR3 sequence (DNA): TGTGCCAGCAGCTTGTCAGGGCCACAGCCCCAGCATTTT. Residues: CASSLSGPQPQHF. Supplemented by reference TRBV7-9 and TRBJ1-5, the full variable domain reads DTGVSQNPRHKITKRGQNVTFRCDPISEHNRLYWYRQTLGQGPEFLTYFQNEAQLEKSRLLSDRFSAERPKGSFSTLEIQRTEQGDSAMYLCASSLSGPQPQHFGDGTRLSIL.